This T cell receptor beta chain was observed in a study of T cell responses to AZD1222 COVID-19 vaccine. Assay used: immunoSEQ multiplex PCR; TCRdb lists only in-frame clones, some missing. The sample lists roughly 170,000 clones, approximately 90% occurring once. Germline V gene lookup returns CDR1 SGHTA and CDR2 FQGNSA. The CDR3 has 12 amino acids. Trimming left V 6 bases short and J 10 bases short, with 13 bases between. The starting material was peripheral blood, obtained on day 0 of AZD1222 vaccination. The rearrangement links TRBV7-2 to TRBJ2-1; the D gene is possibly TRBD1 (6 bases). The TCR was taken from an adult in good health. The CDR3: CASSRTGWEQFF. CDR3 DNA sequence: TGTGCCAGCAGTCGTACAGGGTGGGAGCAGTTCTTC.